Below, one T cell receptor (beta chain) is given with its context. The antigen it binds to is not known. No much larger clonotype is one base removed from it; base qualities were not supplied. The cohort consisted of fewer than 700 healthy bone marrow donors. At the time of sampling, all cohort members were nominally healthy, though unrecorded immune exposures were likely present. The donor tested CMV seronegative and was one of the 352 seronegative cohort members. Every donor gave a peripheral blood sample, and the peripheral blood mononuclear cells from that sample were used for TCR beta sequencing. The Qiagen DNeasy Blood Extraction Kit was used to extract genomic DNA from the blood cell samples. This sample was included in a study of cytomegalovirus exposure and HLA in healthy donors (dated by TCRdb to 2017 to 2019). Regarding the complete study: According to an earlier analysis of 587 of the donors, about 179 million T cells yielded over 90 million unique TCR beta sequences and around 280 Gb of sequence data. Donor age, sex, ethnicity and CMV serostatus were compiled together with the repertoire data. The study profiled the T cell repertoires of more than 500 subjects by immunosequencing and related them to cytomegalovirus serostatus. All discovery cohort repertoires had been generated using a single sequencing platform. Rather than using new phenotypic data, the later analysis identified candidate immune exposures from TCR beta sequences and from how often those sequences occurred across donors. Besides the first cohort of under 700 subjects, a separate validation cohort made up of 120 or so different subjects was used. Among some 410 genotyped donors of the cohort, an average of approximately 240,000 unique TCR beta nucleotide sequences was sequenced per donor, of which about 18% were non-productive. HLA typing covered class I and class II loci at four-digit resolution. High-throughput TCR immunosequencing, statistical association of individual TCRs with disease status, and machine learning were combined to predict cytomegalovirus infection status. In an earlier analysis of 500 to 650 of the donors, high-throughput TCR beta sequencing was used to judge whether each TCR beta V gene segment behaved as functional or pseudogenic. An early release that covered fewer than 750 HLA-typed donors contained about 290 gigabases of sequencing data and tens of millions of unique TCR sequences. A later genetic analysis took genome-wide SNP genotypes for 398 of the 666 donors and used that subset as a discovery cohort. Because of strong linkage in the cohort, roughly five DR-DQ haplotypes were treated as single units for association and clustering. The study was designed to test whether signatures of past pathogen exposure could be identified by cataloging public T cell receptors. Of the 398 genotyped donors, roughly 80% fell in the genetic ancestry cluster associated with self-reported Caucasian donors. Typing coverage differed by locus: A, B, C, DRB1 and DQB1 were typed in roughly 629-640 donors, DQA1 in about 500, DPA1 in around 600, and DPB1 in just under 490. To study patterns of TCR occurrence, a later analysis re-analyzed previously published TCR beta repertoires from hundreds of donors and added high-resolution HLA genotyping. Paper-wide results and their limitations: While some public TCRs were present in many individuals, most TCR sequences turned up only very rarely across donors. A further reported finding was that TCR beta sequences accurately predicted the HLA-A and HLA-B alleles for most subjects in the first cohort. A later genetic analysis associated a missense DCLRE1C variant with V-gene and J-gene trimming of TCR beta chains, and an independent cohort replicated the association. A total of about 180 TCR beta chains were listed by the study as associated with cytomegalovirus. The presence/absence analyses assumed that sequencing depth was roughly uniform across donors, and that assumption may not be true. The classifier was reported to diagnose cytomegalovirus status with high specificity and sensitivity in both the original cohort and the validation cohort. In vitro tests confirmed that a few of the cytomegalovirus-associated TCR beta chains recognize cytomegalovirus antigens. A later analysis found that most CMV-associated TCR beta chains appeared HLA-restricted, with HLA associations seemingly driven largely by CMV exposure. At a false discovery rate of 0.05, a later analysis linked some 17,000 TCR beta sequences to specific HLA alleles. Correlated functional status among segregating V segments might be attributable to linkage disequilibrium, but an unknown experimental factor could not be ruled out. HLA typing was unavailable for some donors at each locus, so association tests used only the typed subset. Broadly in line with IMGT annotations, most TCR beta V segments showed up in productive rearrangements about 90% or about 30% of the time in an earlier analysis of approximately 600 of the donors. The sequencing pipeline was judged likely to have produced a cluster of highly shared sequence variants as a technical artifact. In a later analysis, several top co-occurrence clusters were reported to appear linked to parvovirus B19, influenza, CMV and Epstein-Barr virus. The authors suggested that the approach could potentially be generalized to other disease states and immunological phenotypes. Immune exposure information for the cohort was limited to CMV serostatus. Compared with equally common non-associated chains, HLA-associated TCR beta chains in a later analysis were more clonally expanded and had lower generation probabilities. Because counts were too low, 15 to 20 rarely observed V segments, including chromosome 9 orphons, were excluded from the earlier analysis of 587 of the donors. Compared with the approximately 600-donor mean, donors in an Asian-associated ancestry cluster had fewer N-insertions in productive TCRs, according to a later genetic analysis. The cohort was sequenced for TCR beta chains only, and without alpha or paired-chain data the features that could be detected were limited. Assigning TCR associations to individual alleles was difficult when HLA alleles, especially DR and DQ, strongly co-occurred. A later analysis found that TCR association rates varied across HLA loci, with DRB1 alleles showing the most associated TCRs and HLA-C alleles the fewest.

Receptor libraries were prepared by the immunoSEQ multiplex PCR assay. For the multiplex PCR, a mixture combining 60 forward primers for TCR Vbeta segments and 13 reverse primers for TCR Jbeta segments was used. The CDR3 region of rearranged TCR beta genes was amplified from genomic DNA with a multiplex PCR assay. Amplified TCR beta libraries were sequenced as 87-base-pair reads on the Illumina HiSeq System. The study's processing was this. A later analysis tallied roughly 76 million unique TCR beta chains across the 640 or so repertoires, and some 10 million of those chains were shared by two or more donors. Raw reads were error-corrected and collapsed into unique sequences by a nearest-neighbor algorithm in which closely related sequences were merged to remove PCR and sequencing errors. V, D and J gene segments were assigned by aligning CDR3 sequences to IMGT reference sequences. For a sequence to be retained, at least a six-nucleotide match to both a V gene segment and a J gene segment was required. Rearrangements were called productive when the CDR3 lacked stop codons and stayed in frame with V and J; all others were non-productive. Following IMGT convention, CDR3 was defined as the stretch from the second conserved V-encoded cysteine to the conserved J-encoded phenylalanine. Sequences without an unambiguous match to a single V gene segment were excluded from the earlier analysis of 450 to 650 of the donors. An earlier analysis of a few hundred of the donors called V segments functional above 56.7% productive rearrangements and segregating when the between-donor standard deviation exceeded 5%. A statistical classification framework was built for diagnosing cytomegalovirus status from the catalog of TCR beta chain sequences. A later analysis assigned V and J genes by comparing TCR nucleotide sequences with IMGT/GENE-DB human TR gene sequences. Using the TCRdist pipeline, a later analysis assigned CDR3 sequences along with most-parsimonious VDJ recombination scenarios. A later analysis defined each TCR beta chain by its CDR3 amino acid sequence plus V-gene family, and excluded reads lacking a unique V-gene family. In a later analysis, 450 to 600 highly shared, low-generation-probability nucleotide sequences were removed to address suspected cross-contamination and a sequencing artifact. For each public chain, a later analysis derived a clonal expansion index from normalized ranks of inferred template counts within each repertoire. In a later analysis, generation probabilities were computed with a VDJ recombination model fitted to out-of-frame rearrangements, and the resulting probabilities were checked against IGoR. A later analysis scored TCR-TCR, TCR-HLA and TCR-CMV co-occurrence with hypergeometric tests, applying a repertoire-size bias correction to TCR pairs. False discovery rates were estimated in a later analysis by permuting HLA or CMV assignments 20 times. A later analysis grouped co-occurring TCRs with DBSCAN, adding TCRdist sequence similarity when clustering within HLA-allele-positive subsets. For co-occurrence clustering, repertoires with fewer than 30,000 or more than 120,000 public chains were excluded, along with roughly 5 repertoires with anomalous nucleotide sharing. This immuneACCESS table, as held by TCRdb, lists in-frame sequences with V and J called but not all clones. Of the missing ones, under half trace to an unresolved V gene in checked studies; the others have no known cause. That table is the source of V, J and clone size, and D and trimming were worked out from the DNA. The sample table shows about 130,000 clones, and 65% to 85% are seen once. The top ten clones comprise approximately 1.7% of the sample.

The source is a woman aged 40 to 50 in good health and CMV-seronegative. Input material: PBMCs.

The nucleotides are TGTGCCAGTAAGACAGTTACCTACGGGGGAGAGACCCAGTACTTC. This encodes CASKTVTYGGETQYF. Recombination linked TRBV19 to TRBJ2-5, with TRBD2 tentatively as D gene (6 bases match). Looking up the germline V gene (reference sequence) yields CDR1 LNHDA and CDR2 SQIVND. At the junction V is shortened by 7 bases and J by 4 bases, with 19 bases in between. The CDR3 measures 15 amino acids from cysteine to phenylalanine. Only the CDR3 portion is preserved as DNA: 45 bases, with reading frame beginning at the first base.